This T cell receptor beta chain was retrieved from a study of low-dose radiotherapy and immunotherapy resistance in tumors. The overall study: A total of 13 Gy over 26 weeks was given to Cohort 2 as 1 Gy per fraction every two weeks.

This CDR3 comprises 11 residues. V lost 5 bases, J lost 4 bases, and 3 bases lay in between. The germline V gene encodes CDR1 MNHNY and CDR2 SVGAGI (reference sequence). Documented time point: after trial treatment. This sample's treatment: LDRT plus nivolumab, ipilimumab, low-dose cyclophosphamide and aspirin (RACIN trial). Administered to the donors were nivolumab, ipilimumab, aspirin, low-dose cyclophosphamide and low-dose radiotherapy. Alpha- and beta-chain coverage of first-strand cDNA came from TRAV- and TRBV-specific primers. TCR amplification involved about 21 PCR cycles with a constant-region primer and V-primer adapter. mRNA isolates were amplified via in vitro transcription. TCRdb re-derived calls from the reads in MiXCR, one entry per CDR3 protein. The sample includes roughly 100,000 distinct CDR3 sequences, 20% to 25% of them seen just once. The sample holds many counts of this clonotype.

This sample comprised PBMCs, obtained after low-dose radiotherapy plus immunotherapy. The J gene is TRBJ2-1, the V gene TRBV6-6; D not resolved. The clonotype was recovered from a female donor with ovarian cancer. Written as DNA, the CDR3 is TGTGCCAGCAGTCGGTACAATGAGCAGTTCTTC. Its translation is CASSRYNEQFF.